This T cell receptor beta chain was profiled in a study of metastatic and nonmetastatic thyroid tumors. In the study overall: Across blood and tumor or nodule tissue, repertoires from malignant and benign thyroid patients were compared with one another. Findings and limits, study-wide: TCR beta diversity was reportedly significantly higher in malignant thyroid tumors than benign nodules, in blood and tumor.

Thyroid surgery took place with no prior treatment in any patient. Points on this clone: Antigen specificity is unknown.

As processed by the authors: Clinicopathological groups of papillary thyroid cancer showed CDR3 differences that were used to build a distant-metastasis classifier. TCRdb reanalyzed the PCR reads via MiXCR. TCRdb's processing, not the study's, gives the V and J calls here. The table lists approximately 25,000 clones, 26% of them singletons, with approximately 20% in the top ten. The germline gives CDR1 LNHDA, CDR2 SQIVND (reference sequence). V was pared by 6 bases and J by 8 bases, with 19 bases between. The CDR3 covers 15 residues. The chain uses TRBV19 and TRBJ2-2; D is perhaps TRBD2 (5 bases). This clonotype originated in a male donor with papillary thyroid cancer or a benign thyroid nodule (not recorded which). Some clones in this sample may be carry-over from other donors' samples. Sequencing was done on a sample of blood. As DNA, the CDR3 is TGTGCCAGTAGCCCGACTATACCGGGTACGGGGGAGCTGTTTTTT. Its protein product is CASSPTIPGTGELFF.